This entry is about one T cell receptor beta chain. The antigen is not known. These data belong to a study of CD4 T cells in relation to SARS-CoV-2 and coronaviruses. Study context: TCR beta CDR3s were sequenced after approximately ten-day antigen culture of PBMCs. No peptide or an HIV-1 Nef peptide pool served as negative control. The restricting HLA molecule for shared crossreactive spike epitopes was mapped.

Before the COVID-19 pandemic, during about 2011-2019, CD4+ T cells were taken from unexposed donors. After roughly 9 days of culture, CD4+ T cells were isolated. Approximately 1.9 million PBMCs per well were cultured with approximately 9.5 IU/ml IL-2. Repertoires were generated with immunoSEQ multiplex PCR, while TCRdb's copy carries only in-frame clones and drops some. The sample has 25,000 to 30,000 clones; around 73% are singletons. CDR1 is LNHDA, CDR2 SQIVND, per germline (reference sequence). The length of the CDR3 is 14 residues. V lost 5 bases and J 2 bases, leaving 12 bases between the germline ends.

The material sequenced was CD4+ T cells from PBMCs, cultured in vitro. The rearrangement uses TRBV19 and TRBJ1-2; D is possibly TRBD1 (6 bases). The receptor was derived from a human donor in good health. CDR3 nucleotides: TGTGCCAGTAGTCCCCAGGGGTTAAACTATGGCTACACCTTC. It is translated as CASSPQGLNYGYTF.